The clone carrying this T cell receptor (beta chain) was found once. Its antigen remains unknown. The source of the sample is a study of shared clonotypes between healthy human individuals. Naive CD8 cells lacked CD45RO and underwent positive selection for CCR7, leaving out terminally differentiated effector memory CD45RA+ cells. Sequencing was performed with immunoSEQ multiplex PCR; in TCRdb, only in-frame clones are kept and a portion is missing. The data hold around 2,100,000 clones, with around 96% observed a single time. Overall study findings and caveats: It was the non-shared clonotypes that had lower generation probabilities than clonotypes shared by all four donors. Rarefaction revealed incomplete sorted-subset sequencing despite large depth. Relative to memory subsets, naive subsets generally showed larger estimated richness.

Sequencing used naive CD8+ T cells sorted from blood. This receptor was obtained from a man younger than 35 in good health.

Here the CDR3 DNA reads TGCGCCAGCAGCTTGGGGCCGGGACAGGAGTATGGCTACACCTTC. This translates into CASSLGPGQEYGYTF. The chain employs TRBV5-1 and TRBJ1-2; 8 nucleotides align to TRBD1. The germline V gene has CDR1 SGHRS and CDR2 YFSETQ. The V segment lost 0 bases and the J segment 5 bases; nucleotides outside the gene matches: 6. This CDR3 has 15 amino acids.